This paragraph covers one T cell receptor (beta chain) sequence. CDR1 and CDR2 from the germline V gene are MDHEN and SYDVKM. CDR3 length equals 15 residues. Trimming removed 2 bases from V and 8 bases from J; junction bases left unmatched: 7. The entry originates in a study of blood T cell repertoires in COVID-19. Measured with immunoSEQ multiplex PCR; TCRdb has only the in-frame clones, and not every one. This repertoire shows a few hundred thousand clones, roughly 86% found once; its top ten account for around 1%. Sequencing was done on a sample of peripheral blood. This chain links TRBV28 with TRBJ1-1, with 11 bases that match TRBD1. This receptor was taken from a human donor with acute or convalescent COVID-19. The donor label of this sample is uncertain. The CDR3 is CASSLLGQGAPEAFF. In DNA form, the CDR3 reads TGTGCCAGCAGTTTACTCGGACAGGGGGCGCCCGAAGCTTTCTTT.